A selection of T cell receptor beta chains follows, all from one sample in a study of cytomegalovirus exposure and HLA in healthy donors. Repertoires were generated with immunoSEQ multiplex PCR, while TCRdb's copy carries only in-frame clones and drops some. The data contain around 98,000 clones, under 75% of them singletons. The sample comprised PBMCs. All receptors derive from a man aged 45-65 years in good health and CMV-seronegative. Both conserved end residues are part of each CDR3. Each record gives: D gene, clone size, J gene, V gene, CDR3 protein, CDR3 DNA. The D gene is left open where the match is weak. Size is omitted from some rows. Given values are once, few, many or a class for expanded clones.

d_call: NA
clone_size: NA
j_call: TRBJ2-7
v_call: TRBV9
cdr3_aa: CASSVGGFDEQYF
cdr3_nt: TGTGCCAGCAGCGTAGGCGGGTTCGACGAGCAGTACTTC

d_call: NA
clone_size: few
j_call: TRBJ2-2
v_call: TRBV2
cdr3_aa: CASRPRGTGELFF
cdr3_nt: TGTGCCAGCAGGCCCAGGGGCACCGGGGAGCTGTTTTTT

d_call: NA
clone_size: NA
j_call: TRBJ2-7
v_call: TRBV9
cdr3_aa: CASSVAGGTYEQYF
cdr3_nt: TGTGCCAGCAGCGTAGCTGGCGGTACCTACGAGCAGTACTTC

d_call: TRBD1
clone_size: NA
j_call: TRBJ1-5
v_call: TRBV2
cdr3_aa: CASRMARDRGLRQPQHF
cdr3_nt: TGTGCCAGCAGGATGGCCCGGGACAGGGGGCTTCGGCAGCCCCAGCATTTT

d_call: NA
clone_size: NA
j_call: TRBJ1-5
v_call: TRBV21-1
cdr3_aa: CASSPRQPQHF
cdr3_nt: TGTGCCAGCAGCCCGAGACAGCCCCAGCATTTT

d_call: NA
clone_size: NA
j_call: TRBJ2-7
v_call: TRBV5-6
cdr3_aa: CASSLGSGWIYEQYF
cdr3_nt: TGTGCCAGCAGCTTGGGTTCAGGGTGGATCTACGAGCAGTACTTC

d_call: NA
clone_size: NA
j_call: TRBJ2-5
v_call: TRBV28
cdr3_aa: CASAEGQETQYF
cdr3_nt: TGCGCCAGCGCAGAGGGCCAGGAGACCCAGTACTTC

d_call: NA
clone_size: NA
j_call: TRBJ2-3
v_call: TRBV27
cdr3_aa: CASSFRGLRTDTQYF
cdr3_nt: TGTGCCAGCAGTTTCCGGGGGTTACGCACAGATACGCAGTATTTT

d_call: NA
clone_size: NA
j_call: TRBJ1-3
v_call: TRBV9
cdr3_aa: CASSKNSRDSNTIYF
cdr3_nt: TGTGCCAGCAGCAAAAATAGTCGAGACTCTAACACCATATATTTT

d_call: NA
clone_size: NA
j_call: TRBJ1-2
v_call: TRBV18
cdr3_aa: CASSPPWRQHNNDAGYTF
cdr3_nt: TGTGCCAGCTCACCACCGTGGCGGCAACATAACAATGATGCTGGCTACACCTTC

d_call: TRBD1
clone_size: NA
j_call: TRBJ1-1
v_call: TRBV4-2
cdr3_aa: CASSQEFGRGDTEAFF
cdr3_nt: TGTGCCAGCAGCCAAGAGTTCGGCAGGGGGGACACTGAAGCTTTCTTT

d_call: TRBD2
clone_size: once
j_call: TRBJ2-5
v_call: TRBV7-2
cdr3_aa: CASSFSGAGEQYF
cdr3_nt: TGTGCCAGCAGCTTCTCGGGAGCGGGGGAGCAGTACTTC

d_call: TRBD1
clone_size: NA
j_call: TRBJ2-7
v_call: TRBV5-4
cdr3_aa: CASSCRDRVSYEQYF
cdr3_nt: TGTGCCAGCAGCTGCCGGGACAGGGTCTCCTACGAGCAGTACTTC

d_call: NA
clone_size: NA
j_call: TRBJ2-5
v_call: TRBV4-2
cdr3_aa: CASSQGGPEPETQYF
cdr3_nt: TGTGCCAGCAGCCAAGGGGGCCCTGAACCAGAGACCCAGTACTTC

d_call: NA
clone_size: NA
j_call: TRBJ1-2
v_call: TRBV27
cdr3_aa: CASSFEPGGYGYTF
cdr3_nt: TGTGCCAGCAGTTTCGAACCGGGGGGCTATGGCTACACCTTC

d_call: NA
clone_size: NA
j_call: TRBJ2-3
v_call: TRBV5-1
cdr3_aa: CASSAAPESSGTQYF
cdr3_nt: TGCGCCAGCAGCGCCGCCCCGGAGTCCTCCGGTACGCAGTATTTT

d_call: NA
clone_size: NA
j_call: TRBJ1-1
v_call: TRBV27
cdr3_aa: CASSYRGLGGFEAFF
cdr3_nt: TGTGCCAGCAGTTATCGGGGACTAGGGGGGTTTGAAGCTTTCTTT

d_call: TRBD1
clone_size: NA
j_call: TRBJ1-2
v_call: TRBV5-1
cdr3_aa: CASGTGQGADGYTF
cdr3_nt: TGCGCCAGCGGCACGGGACAGGGGGCGGATGGCTACACCTTC

d_call: TRBD1
clone_size: NA
j_call: TRBJ1-3
v_call: TRBV5-4
cdr3_aa: CASSPPTTGSENTIYF
cdr3_nt: TGTGCCAGCAGCCCGCCTACGACAGGGAGTGAAAACACCATATATTTT

d_call: NA
clone_size: NA
j_call: TRBJ2-2
v_call: TRBV27
cdr3_aa: CASSFGLGELFF
cdr3_nt: TGTGCCAGCAGTTTTGGCCTCGGGGAGCTGTTTTTT

d_call: NA
clone_size: NA
j_call: TRBJ1-4
v_call: TRBV5-1
cdr3_aa: CASSADSHLEKLFF
cdr3_nt: TGCGCCAGCAGCGCGGACAGTCACCTAGAAAAACTGTTTTTT

d_call: TRBD1
clone_size: NA
j_call: TRBJ1-1
v_call: TRBV29-1
cdr3_aa: CSVKGQINTEAFF
cdr3_nt: TGCAGCGTTAAGGGACAGATCAACACTGAAGCTTTCTTT

d_call: TRBD2
clone_size: NA
j_call: TRBJ2-7
v_call: TRBV28
cdr3_aa: CASSDSGRAKYEQYF
cdr3_nt: TGTGCCAGCAGTGATAGCGGGAGGGCCAAGTACGAGCAGTACTTC

d_call: NA
clone_size: NA
j_call: TRBJ1-4
v_call: TRBV4-1
cdr3_aa: CASSPAAKSGGGEKLFF
cdr3_nt: TGCGCCAGCAGCCCGGCAGCCAAGTCGGGAGGTGGTGAAAAACTGTTTTTT

d_call: TRBD1
clone_size: NA
j_call: TRBJ2-7
v_call: TRBV7-2
cdr3_aa: CASSLGTGISYEQYF
cdr3_nt: TGTGCCAGCAGCTTAGGGACAGGGATTTCCTACGAGCAGTACTTC

d_call: TRBD1
clone_size: NA
j_call: TRBJ1-2
v_call: TRBV5-4
cdr3_aa: CASSPGTEGFDYGYTF
cdr3_nt: TGTGCCAGCAGCCCCGGGACAGAGGGGTTCGACTATGGCTACACCTTC

d_call: NA
clone_size: few
j_call: TRBJ2-4
v_call: TRBV4-2
cdr3_aa: CASSQDYQLQNIQYF
cdr3_nt: TGTGCCAGCAGCCAAGACTATCAATTGCAAAACATTCAGTACTTC

d_call: TRBD1
clone_size: NA
j_call: TRBJ1-1
v_call: TRBV9
cdr3_aa: CASSAEGQGGNTEAFF
cdr3_nt: TGTGCCAGCAGCGCGGAAGGACAGGGTGGGAATACTGAAGCTTTCTTT

d_call: NA
clone_size: NA
j_call: TRBJ1-2
v_call: TRBV29-1
cdr3_aa: CSVDRYLGDGYTF
cdr3_nt: TGCAGCGTTGATCGCTATCTGGGAGATGGCTACACCTTC

d_call: TRBD1
clone_size: NA
j_call: TRBJ1-2
v_call: TRBV28
cdr3_aa: CASSGGQGAYGYTF
cdr3_nt: TGTGCCAGCAGTGGGGGACAGGGGGCCTATGGCTACACCTTC

d_call: TRBD1
clone_size: NA
j_call: TRBJ2-7
v_call: TRBV29-1
cdr3_aa: CSAKGQGSYEQYF
cdr3_nt: TGCAGCGCTAAGGGACAGGGGTCCTACGAGCAGTACTTC

d_call: TRBD1
clone_size: NA
j_call: TRBJ1-6
v_call: TRBV7-9
cdr3_aa: CASSLTGNNSPLHF
cdr3_nt: TGTGCCAGCAGCTTGACAGGGAATAATTCACCCCTCCACTTT

d_call: TRBD2
clone_size: NA
j_call: TRBJ2-5
v_call: TRBV29-1
cdr3_aa: CSVERTSGGGETQYF
cdr3_nt: TGCAGCGTTGAGCGGACTAGCGGGGGGGGAGAGACCCAGTACTTC

d_call: TRBD2
clone_size: few
j_call: TRBJ2-1
v_call: TRBV5-1
cdr3_aa: CASSLEGTSDYNEQFF
cdr3_nt: TGCGCCAGCAGCCTAGAGGGGACTAGCGACTACAATGAGCAGTTCTTC

d_call: NA
clone_size: NA
j_call: TRBJ2-3
v_call: TRBV27
cdr3_aa: CASSPSTDTQYF
cdr3_nt: TGTGCCAGCAGCCCCTCGACAGATACGCAGTATTTT

d_call: TRBD2
clone_size: NA
j_call: TRBJ2-3
v_call: TRBV11-2
cdr3_aa: CASSLKAGGPDTQYF
cdr3_nt: TGTGCCAGCAGCTTAAAAGCGGGGGGGCCGGATACGCAGTATTTT

d_call: NA
clone_size: few
j_call: TRBJ2-2
v_call: TRBV5-6
cdr3_aa: CASSLELRNTGELFF
cdr3_nt: TGTGCCAGCAGCTTGGAATTGAGAAACACCGGGGAGCTGTTTTTT

d_call: TRBD2
clone_size: NA
j_call: TRBJ2-1
v_call: TRBV4-1
cdr3_aa: CASRGTSGSYNEQFF
cdr3_nt: TGCGCCAGCAGGGGAACTAGCGGTTCCTACAATGAGCAGTTCTTC

d_call: NA
clone_size: NA
j_call: TRBJ1-4
v_call: TRBV10-3
cdr3_aa: CAISESGRGNEKLFF
cdr3_nt: TGTGCCATCAGTGAGTCGGGCAGGGGAAATGAAAAACTGTTTTTT

d_call: NA
clone_size: NA
j_call: TRBJ2-1
v_call: TRBV7-9
cdr3_aa: CASSLLTGGEQFF
cdr3_nt: TGTGCCAGCAGCTTATTAACCGGAGGCGAGCAGTTCTTC

d_call: NA
clone_size: NA
j_call: TRBJ2-7
v_call: TRBV6-6
cdr3_aa: CASSYSGGDYSYEQYF
cdr3_nt: TGTGCCAGCAGTTACTCGGGCGGGGATTACTCCTACGAGCAGTACTTC

d_call: NA
clone_size: few
j_call: TRBJ2-3
v_call: TRBV7-6
cdr3_aa: CASSPQVGMNTQYF
cdr3_nt: TGTGCCAGCAGCCCCCAGGTCGGAATGAATACGCAGTATTTT

d_call: NA
clone_size: NA
j_call: TRBJ2-7
v_call: TRBV7-6
cdr3_aa: CASSLEPGDNYEQYF
cdr3_nt: TGTGCCAGCAGCTTAGAGCCAGGGGATAACTACGAGCAGTACTTC

d_call: NA
clone_size: NA
j_call: TRBJ2-2
v_call: TRBV10-2
cdr3_aa: CASREDGTPNTGELFF
cdr3_nt: TGCGCCAGCAGGGAAGACGGGACTCCGAACACCGGGGAGCTGTTTTTT

d_call: NA
clone_size: NA
j_call: TRBJ2-1
v_call: TRBV30
cdr3_aa: CAWSVGQYQGDEQFF
cdr3_nt: TGTGCCTGGAGTGTCGGCCAATACCAAGGGGATGAGCAGTTCTTC

d_call: TRBD1
clone_size: NA
j_call: TRBJ2-1
v_call: TRBV4-2
cdr3_aa: CASSQERNRGSYNEQFF
cdr3_nt: TGTGCCAGCAGCCAAGAACGGAACAGGGGCTCCTACAATGAGCAGTTCTTC

d_call: NA
clone_size: once
j_call: TRBJ2-7
v_call: TRBV5-4
cdr3_aa: CASSSSSTSSEEQYF
cdr3_nt: TGTGCCAGCAGCTCGAGCAGCACTAGCTCGGAGGAGCAGTACTTC

d_call: NA
clone_size: NA
j_call: TRBJ2-5
v_call: TRBV5-1
cdr3_aa: CASSFKGVETQYF
cdr3_nt: TGCGCCAGCAGCTTCAAGGGAGTAGAGACCCAGTACTTC

d_call: TRBD1
clone_size: NA
j_call: TRBJ2-7
v_call: TRBV2
cdr3_aa: CASYPGQVYYEQYF
cdr3_nt: TGTGCCAGTTATCCGGGACAGGTTTACTACGAGCAGTACTTC

d_call: TRBD1
clone_size: NA
j_call: TRBJ2-2
v_call: TRBV14
cdr3_aa: CASSQRTGGGTGELFF
cdr3_nt: TGTGCCAGCAGCCAACGGACAGGGGGCGGAACCGGGGAGCTGTTTTTT

d_call: TRBD2
clone_size: NA
j_call: TRBJ2-3
v_call: TRBV7-2
cdr3_aa: CASSSSGANTDTQYF
cdr3_nt: TGTGCCAGCAGCTCTAGCGGAGCAAACACAGATACGCAGTATTTT